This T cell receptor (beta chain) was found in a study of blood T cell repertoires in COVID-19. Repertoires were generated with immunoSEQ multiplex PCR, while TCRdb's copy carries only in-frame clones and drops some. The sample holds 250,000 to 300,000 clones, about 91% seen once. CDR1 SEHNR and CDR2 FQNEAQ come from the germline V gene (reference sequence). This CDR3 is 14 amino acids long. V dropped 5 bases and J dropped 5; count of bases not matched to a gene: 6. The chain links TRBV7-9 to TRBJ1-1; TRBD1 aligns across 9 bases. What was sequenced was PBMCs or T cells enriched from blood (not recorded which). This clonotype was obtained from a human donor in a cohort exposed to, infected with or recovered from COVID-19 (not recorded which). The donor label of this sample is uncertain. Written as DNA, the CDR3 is TGTGCCAGCAGCCACGGACAGGGGAGGACTGAAGCTTTCTTT. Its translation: CASSHGQGRTEAFF. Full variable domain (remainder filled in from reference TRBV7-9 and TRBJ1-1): DTGVSQNPRHKITKRGQNVTFRCDPISEHNRLYWYRQTLGQGPEFLTYFQNEAQLEKSRLLSDRFSAERPKGSFSTLEIQRTEQGDSAMYLCASSHGQGRTEAFFGQGTRLTVV.